This entry lists 5 T cell receptor beta chains sequenced from one sample in a study of shared clonotypes between healthy human individuals. Clones were read by immunoSEQ multiplex PCR, and TCRdb kept only the in-frame ones, dropping some. The data contain a few million clones, more than 90% of them singletons. Sequencing was carried out using naive CD4+ T cells sorted from blood. Stated subset: CD45RA+ positively selected. Receptors originate from a man between 18 and 29 years old in good health.

V gene TRBV11-2 combines with J gene TRBJ2-7; no clear D gene. Germline V gene lookup returns CDR1 SGHAT and CDR2 FQNNGV. Trimming took 5 bases from V and 4 from J, leaving 15 bases between them. This CDR3 has 14 residues. As DNA, the CDR3 is TGTGCCAGCAGCGCCCGAGGCGTTCGATACGAGCAGTACTTC. Protein sequence: CASSARGVRYEQYF.

The V call is TRBV6-6, the J call TRBJ2-7; 16 bases line up with TRBD2. Germline CDR1 reads MNHNY; CDR2 reads SVGAGI (reference sequence). The trim removed 4 bases at V and 7 bases at J, leaving 7 bases unmatched. The CDR3 consists of 16 residues. CDR3 amino acids: CASSSGLAGGPGEQYF. In nucleotides, the CDR3 is TGTGCCAGCAGTTCGGGACTAGCGGGAGGGCCAGGGGAGCAGTACTTC.

This chain links TRBV10-3 with TRBJ2-7, with D tentatively TRBD2 (6 bases). Germline assignment: CDR1 ENHRY and CDR2 SYGVKD. V shed 6 bases and J shed 0 bases, with 12 bases lying between them. The CDR3 loop spans 14 amino acids. The CDR3 coding sequence is TGTGCCATCAGGGGGGGTGAGGGCTCCTACGAGCAGTACTTC. Translation: CAIRGGEGSYEQYF.

The V call is TRBV4-1, the J call TRBJ1-1, with 9 bases lining up with TRBD1. This CDR3 is built from 15 residues. Germline lookup yields CDR1 MGHRA and CDR2 YSYEKL. J was trimmed by 5 bases and V by 3 bases; bases with no gene match: 7. The CDR3 here is CASSQPDRGKTEAFF. CDR3 bases: TGCGCCAGCAGCCAGCCGGACAGGGGAAAGACTGAAGCTTTCTTT.

V usage is TRBV6-5 and J usage is TRBJ2-5; D uncertain. The assigned J gene may be wrong: the sequence end matches TRBJ2-7 better. The CDR3 length is 11 residues. Germline V gives CDR1 MNHEY, CDR2 SVGAGI. CDR3 bases: TGTGCCAGCAGTAATGGGCCCGAGCAGTACTTC. It translates to CASSNGPEQYF.